This TCR beta chain was recorded in a study of blood T cell repertoires in COVID-19 (TCRdb year 2020). Background on the whole study: The collaborator samples originated in the United States, Italy and Spain and spanned the acute and convalescent phases of COVID-19. Nearly every sample came with metadata listing a de-identified subject ID, COVID-19 status, age in years and sex. The prospective study material was composed of cDNA or gDNA derived from T cells, B-cell-depleted T cells, or PBMCs. The samples were drawn from two sources: the first 160 participants of the ongoing ImmuneRACE study, and over 1,000 subjects contributed by 6 global collaborators. The repertoires were released in a freely available public database meant as a resource for research on the immune response to SARS-CoV-2. Deeply sampled blood TCRbeta repertoires from subjects exposed to, actively infected with, or recovered from COVID-19 were included in the dataset. Where available, HLA class I and class II types were obtained from metadata supplied by the sample provider rather than from assay-based typing.

A second Seattle source provided samples from volunteer blood donors who had recovered from COVID-19. The collaborating institutions used their own protocols to collect whole blood in K2EDTA tubes. For TCRbeta analysis, collaborators shipped samples in one of three forms: frozen whole blood, isolated PBMCs, or DNA extracted from either of those sample types. Here is what the overall study found, with its caveats: Clinical and demographic metadata were provided uncurated, with the amount varying by source and participant.

As to this clone: Its antigen remains unidentified. Base quality data are lacking; no much larger clone is found one base away.

The CDR3 holds 17 amino acids from the cysteine to the phenylalanine. The read is trimmed to its CDR3 DNA, 51 bases read in frame from base 1. Compared with germline, V lacks 4 bases and J lacks 0 bases; bases without a gene match: 10. Via the germline V gene, CDR1 is SGHDN and CDR2 FVKESK. TCRbeta CDR3 regions were amplified from genomic DNA using the immunoSEQ Assay, a bias-controlled multiplex PCR. On the study's bioinformatics: The number of nucleated cells in each sample was estimated by amplification of reference gene primers within the assay. To quantify the absolute abundance of each unique TCRbeta CDR3 rearrangement, sequence reads were collapsed and filtered. For each sample, productive Simpson clonality was calculated by taking the square root of Simpson's diversity index across productive rearrangements. The clones in this table, taken by TCRdb from immuneACCESS, are in-frame only. Not every clone is retained; where verified, under half of the shortfall comes from an unresolved V gene, and the cause of the rest is unknown. The DNA was the basis for D and trimming; V, J and clone size are from that table. For this sample the table gives over 250,000 clones, of which about 87% were detected only once. The ten top clones hold about 4.1% of the sample.

Sequencing was performed on peripheral blood. This receptor was taken from a man aged 55 to 70 who had recovered from COVID-19. The chain is assembled from TRBV14 and TRBJ2-5; 8 junctional bases match TRBD2. In nucleotide form, the sequence is TGTGCCAGCAGCCGCAGGGCGGGGGGACGCTACCAAGAGACCCAGTACTTC. The translation is CASSRRAGGRYQETQYF.